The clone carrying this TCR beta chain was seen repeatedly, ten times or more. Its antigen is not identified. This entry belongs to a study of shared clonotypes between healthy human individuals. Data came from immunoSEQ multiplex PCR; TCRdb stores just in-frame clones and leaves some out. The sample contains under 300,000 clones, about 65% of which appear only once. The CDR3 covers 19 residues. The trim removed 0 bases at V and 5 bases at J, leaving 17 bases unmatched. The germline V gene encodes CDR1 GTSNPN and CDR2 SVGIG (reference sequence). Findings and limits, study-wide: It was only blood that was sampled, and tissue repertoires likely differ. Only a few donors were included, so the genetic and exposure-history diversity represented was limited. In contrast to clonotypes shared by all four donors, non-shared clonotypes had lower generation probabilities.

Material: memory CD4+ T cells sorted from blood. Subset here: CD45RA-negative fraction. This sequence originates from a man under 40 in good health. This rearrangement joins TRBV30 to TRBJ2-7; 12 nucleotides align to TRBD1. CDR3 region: CAWSVWGQGASGSLNEQYF. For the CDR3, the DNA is TGTGCCTGGAGTGTATGGGGACAGGGGGCTAGCGGGAGTCTGAACGAGCAGTACTTC. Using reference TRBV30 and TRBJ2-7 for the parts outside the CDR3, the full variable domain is SQTIHQWPATLVQPVGSPLSLECTVEGTSNPNLYWYRQAAGRGLQLLFYSVGIGQISSEVPQNLSASRPQDRQFILSSKKLLLSDSGFYLCAWSVWGQGASGSLNEQYFGPGTRLTVT.